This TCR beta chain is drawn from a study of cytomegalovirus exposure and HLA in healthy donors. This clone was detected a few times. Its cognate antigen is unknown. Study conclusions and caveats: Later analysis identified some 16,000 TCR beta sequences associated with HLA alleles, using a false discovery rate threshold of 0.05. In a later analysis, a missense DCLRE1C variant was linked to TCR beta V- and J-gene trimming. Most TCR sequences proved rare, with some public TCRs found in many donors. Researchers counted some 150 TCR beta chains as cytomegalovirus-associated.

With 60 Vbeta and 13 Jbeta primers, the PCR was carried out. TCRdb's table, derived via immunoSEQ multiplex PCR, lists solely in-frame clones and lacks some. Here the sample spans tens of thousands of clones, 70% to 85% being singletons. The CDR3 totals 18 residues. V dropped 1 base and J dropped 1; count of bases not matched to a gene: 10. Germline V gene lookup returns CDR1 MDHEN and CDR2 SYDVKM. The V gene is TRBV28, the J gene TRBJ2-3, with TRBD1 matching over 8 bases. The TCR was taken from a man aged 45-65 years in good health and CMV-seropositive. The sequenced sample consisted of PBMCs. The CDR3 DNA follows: TGTGCCAGCAGTTTATTATGGGGGCCGGGACAGGGCACAGATACGCAGTATTTT. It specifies CASSLLWGPGQGTDTQYF.